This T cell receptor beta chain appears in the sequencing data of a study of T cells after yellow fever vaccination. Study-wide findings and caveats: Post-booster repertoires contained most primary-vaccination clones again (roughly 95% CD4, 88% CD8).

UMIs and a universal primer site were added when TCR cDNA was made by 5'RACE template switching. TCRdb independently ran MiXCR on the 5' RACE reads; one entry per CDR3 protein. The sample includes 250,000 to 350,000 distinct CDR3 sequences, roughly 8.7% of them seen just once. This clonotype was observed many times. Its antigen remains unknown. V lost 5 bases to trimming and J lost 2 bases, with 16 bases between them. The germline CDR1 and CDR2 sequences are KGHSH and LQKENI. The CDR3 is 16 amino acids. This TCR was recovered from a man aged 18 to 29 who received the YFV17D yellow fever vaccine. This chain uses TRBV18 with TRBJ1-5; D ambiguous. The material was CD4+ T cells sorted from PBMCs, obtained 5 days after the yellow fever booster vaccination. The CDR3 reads CASSETGMSGNQPQHF. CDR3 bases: TGTGCCAGCTCAGAAACCGGGATGTCGGGCAATCAGCCCCAGCATTTT. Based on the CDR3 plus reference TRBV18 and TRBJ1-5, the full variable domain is NAGVMQNPRHLVRRRGQEARLRCSPMKGHSHVYWYRQLPEEGLKFMVYLQKENIIDESGMPKERFSAEFPKEGPSILRIQQVVRGDSAAYFCASSETGMSGNQPQHFGDGTRLSIL.